This T cell receptor (beta chain) emerged from a study of blood T cell repertoires in COVID-19. Original analysis: It was from reference gene primer amplification that nucleated cell counts were estimated. Here immunoSEQ multiplex PCR was the method, and the copy in TCRdb shows in-frame clones only, minus some. The DNA was the basis for D and trimming; V, J and clone size are from that table. The repertoire holds around 310,000 clones, with 80% to 95% as singletons. The V segment lost 0 bases and the J segment 1 base; nucleotides outside the gene matches: 2. Germline V lookup: CDR1 MGHRA, CDR2 YSYEKL. This CDR3 region has 15 residues. Followed longitudinally, the Seattle patients had been enrolled during active infection.

J is TRBJ2-7 and V is TRBV4-1, with 8 positions matching TRBD1. This receptor was identified in a woman aged 30 to 39 with COVID-19, enrolled during active disease. The sample consisted of peripheral blood. CDR3 nucleotide sequence: TGCGCCAGCAGCCAAGAGGGACAGGCATCCTACGAGCAGTACTTC. This translates into CASSQEGQASYEQYF.